Listed below are T cell receptor beta chains from one sample, sequenced in a study of blood T cell repertoires in COVID-19. This table comes from immunoSEQ multiplex PCR, and its TCRdb copy is limited to in-frame clones, with some not included. The top ten clones hold roughly a fifth of a sample with 65,000 to 85,000 clones, 88% of them seen once. Sequencing was done on a sample of peripheral blood. The receptors here all came from a human donor in a cohort sampled during active COVID-19. The conserved cysteine and the conserved F or W are not part of the CDR3 here. Fields, in order: V gene, CDR3 protein.

TRBV5-8	ASSLTGLNTEAF
TRBV5-1	ASSPSSTGELF
TRBV5-1	ASSPTGTVNTEAF
TRBV5-5	ASIRGGNTGELF
TRBV6-5	ASRGQGSNQPQH
TRBV27	ASSFRQNSGINYGYT
TRBV18	ASSPPAGGLSTEAF
TRBV3-1/TRBV3-2	ASSRGTSGGYAGELF
TRBV5-1	ASSFSYNQPQH
TRBV5-1	ASSFQGAYTDTQY
TRBV10-1	ASQGMGTEAF
TRBV7-8	ASSLGLAGTAYEQY
TRBV28	ASSKSGVAYNEQF
TRBV11-3	ASSFGTGTYEQY
TRBV7-2	ASSITSGGAADTQY
TRBV9	ASSVYDSNTGELF
TRBV7-9	ASSLGLKQETQY
TRBV6-6	ASSPGQGASYEQY